This entry features one TCR beta chain sequence. The data are from a study of blood T cell repertoires in COVID-19. Turning to the study itself: Sites in the United States, Italy and Spain provided acute and convalescent COVID-19 samples. Sources were T cells, B-cell-depleted T cells, or PBMCs; the material itself was cDNA or gDNA.

Original processing methods: Amplification with reference gene primers provided the estimates of nucleated cell counts. Measured with immunoSEQ multiplex PCR; TCRdb has only the in-frame clones, and not every one. V and J calls and clone size follow that table, whereas D and trimming were derived from the DNA. The repertoire consists of 200,000 to 250,000 clones, with 70% to 85% occurring once and the leading ten covering about 4%. The J segment lost 6 bases and the V segment lost 8 bases, leaving 4 bases of the junction unmatched. The CDR3 spans 12 residues. This chain connects TRBV12-3 or TRBV12-4 to TRBJ2-3; TRBD1 aligns across 8 bases. This receptor was obtained from a woman in her forties with active or convalescent COVID-19. Sequencing used peripheral blood. The CDR3 sequence: CASGQGPDTQYF. CDR3 coding DNA: TGTGCCAGCGGACAGGGCCCCGATACGCAGTATTTT.